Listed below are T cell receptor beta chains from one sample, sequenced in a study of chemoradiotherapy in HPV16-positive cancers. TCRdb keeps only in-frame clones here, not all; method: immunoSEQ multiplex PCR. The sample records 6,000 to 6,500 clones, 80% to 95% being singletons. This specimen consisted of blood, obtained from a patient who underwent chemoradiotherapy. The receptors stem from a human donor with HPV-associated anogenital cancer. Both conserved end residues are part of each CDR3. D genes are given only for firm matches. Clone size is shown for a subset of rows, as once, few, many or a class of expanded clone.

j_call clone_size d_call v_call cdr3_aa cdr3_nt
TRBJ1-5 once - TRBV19 CASSIGQGPDPQHF TGTGCCAGTAGTATCGGTCAGGGCCCCGACCCCCAGCATTTT
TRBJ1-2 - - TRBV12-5 CASGLTANYGYTF TGTGCTAGTGGTTTGACAGCAAACTATGGCTACACCTTC
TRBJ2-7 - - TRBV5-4 CASNFFGAYEQYF TGTGCCAGCAACTTCTTCGGGGCCTACGAGCAGTACTTC
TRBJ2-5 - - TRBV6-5 CASSYPGGGETQYF TGTGCCAGCAGTTACCCCGGGGGTGGGGAGACCCAGTACTTC
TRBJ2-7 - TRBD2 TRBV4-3 CASSQAFPSGTHEQYF TGCGCCAGCAGCCAAGCATTCCCTAGCGGGACCCACGAGCAGTACTTC
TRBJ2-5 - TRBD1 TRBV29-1 CSGRDRVKSETQYF TGCAGCGGCCGCGACAGGGTAAAGTCGGAGACCCAGTACTTC
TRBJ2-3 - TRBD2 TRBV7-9 CASSTGLVTDTQYF TGTGCCAGCAGCACGGGACTAGTGACAGATACGCAGTATTTT
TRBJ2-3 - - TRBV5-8 CASSLGGANTDTQYF TGTGCCAGCAGCTTGGGGGGGGCTAACACAGATACGCAGTATTTT
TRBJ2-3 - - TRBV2 CASRDTRPTVTSTDTQYF TGTGCCAGCCGGGACACGAGACCCACCGTTACTAGCACAGATACGCAGTATTTT
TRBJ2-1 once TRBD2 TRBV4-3 CASSHSGRNNEQFF TGCGCCAGCAGCCATAGCGGGAGAAACAATGAGCAGTTCTTC
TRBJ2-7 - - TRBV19 CASGVYLGYEQYF TGTGCCAGTGGGGTGTATTTAGGATACGAGCAGTACTTC
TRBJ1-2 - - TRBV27 CASRVSGANYGYTF TGTGCCAGTAGAGTATCAGGGGCAAACTATGGCTACACCTTC
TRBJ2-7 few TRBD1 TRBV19 CASSRTGSSYEQYF TGTGCCAGTAGTAGGACAGGAAGCTCCTACGAGCAGTACTTC
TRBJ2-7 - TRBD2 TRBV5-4 CASSLRGDEQYF TGTGCCAGCAGCTTGCGGGGGGACGAGCAGTACTTC
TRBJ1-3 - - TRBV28 CASRVGQFSGNTIYF TGTGCCAGCAGGGTAGGACAGTTTTCTGGAAACACCATATATTTT
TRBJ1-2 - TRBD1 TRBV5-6 CASSPGGTGGASYGYTF TGTGCCAGCAGCCCTGGGGGGACAGGGGGCGCATCGTATGGCTACACCTTC
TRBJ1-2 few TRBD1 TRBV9 CASSVGETGDNYGYTF TGTGCCAGCAGCGTAGGGGAGACAGGGGATAACTATGGCTACACCTTC
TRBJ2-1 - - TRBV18 CASSPEDYEQFF TGTGCCAGCTCACCGGAGGATTATGAGCAGTTCTTC
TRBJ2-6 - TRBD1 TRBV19 CASSEQGASGANVLTF TGTGCCAGTAGCGAACAGGGGGCATCGGGGGCCAACGTCCTGACTTTC
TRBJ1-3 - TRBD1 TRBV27 CASAPLGQGGSSGNTIYF TGTGCCAGCGCCCCTTTGGGACAGGGAGGCTCATCGGGAAACACCATATATTTT
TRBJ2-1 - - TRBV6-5 CASTDFSSREQFF TGTGCCAGCACCGACTTTTCGAGTCGTGAGCAGTTCTTC
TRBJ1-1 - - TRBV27 CASSFEQGGINTEAFF TGTGCCAGCAGTTTCGAGCAGGGAGGGATAAACACTGAAGCTTTCTTT
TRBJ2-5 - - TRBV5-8 CASSLVGQETQYF TGTGCCAGCAGCTTGGTGGGCCAAGAGACCCAGTACTTC
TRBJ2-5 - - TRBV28 CASRVDTQETQYF TGTGCCAGCAGGGTGGACACCCAAGAGACCCAGTACTTC
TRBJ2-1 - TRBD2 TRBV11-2 CASSPTSGRWKNEQFF TGTGCCAGCAGCCCAACTAGCGGGAGATGGAAGAATGAGCAGTTCTTC